Below, 17 T cell receptor beta chains from the same sample are listed, as sequenced in a study of CD4 T cells in relation to SARS-CoV-2 and coronaviruses (dated by TCRdb to the early 2020s). Which antigens these TCRs recognize remains unknown. Library preparation used the immunoSEQ multiplex PCR assay. TCRdb retrieved this table from immuneACCESS and kept in-frame rearrangements only. Not all clones are present; in checked studies, unresolved V genes account for under half, and no reason is known for the remainder. The sample includes about 21,000 clones, with approximately 84% observed a single time. The ten largest account for less than 20% of the sample. CD4+ T cells from unexposed donors were collected before the COVID-19 pandemic (2011-2018). After roughly 11 days of culture, CD4+ T cells were isolated with the EasySep CD4+ T cell isolation kit. The sequenced material came from CD4+ T cells from PBMCs, cultured in vitro. All receptors derive from a human donor in good health.

The chain recombines TRBV10-3 with TRBJ2-3; TRBD2 matches 12 bases. CDR1 is ENHRY, CDR2 SYGVKD, per germline. Trimming at V came to 4 bases and at J to 0 bases, leaving 2 bases not matched to a gene. This CDR3 contains 16 residues. CDR3 in amino acids: CAISGTSGTSTDTQYF. In nucleotides, the CDR3 is TGTGCCATCAGTGGGACTAGCGGGACTAGCACAGATACGCAGTATTTT.

The chain uses TRBV29-1 and TRBJ1-1; no reliable D call. Germline CDR1 and CDR2: SQVTM and ANQGSEA. V lost 0 bases and J 10 bases, leaving 15 bases between the germline ends. The CDR3 spans 13 residues. This CDR3 reads CSVEDPQSRGAFF. In DNA, the CDR3 is TGCAGCGTTGAAGACCCACAGTCTCGGGGAGCTTTCTTT.

This sequence joins TRBV28 and TRBJ2-1; 7 bases match TRBD2. Trimming cost V 9 bases and J 2 bases; bases outside gene matches: 10. This CDR3 has 15 residues. Germline CDR1 and CDR2: MDHEN and SYDVKM. CDR3 sequence reads: CASNKGGGAYNEQFF. The CDR3 DNA sequence: TGTGCCAGTAACAAGGGTGGGGGGGCCTACAATGAGCAGTTCTTC.

Only a few counts were recorded for this clone. The J gene is TRBJ2-2, the V gene TRBV7-6; unclear D gene. V was clipped by 2 bases and J by 0 bases, with 10 bases between them. The CDR3 extends over 16 amino acids. Germline V gives CDR1 SGHVS, CDR2 FNYEAQ. DNA for the CDR3: TGTGCCAGCAGCTTAACCTACAGAGCGAACACCGGGGAGCTGTTTTTT. Its protein product is CASSLTYRANTGELFF.

The chain employs TRBV19 and TRBJ2-7; 8 bases align to TRBD1. V was clipped by 3 bases and J by 2 bases; unmatched bases: 12. This CDR3 region has 17 residues. CDR1 LNHDA and CDR2 SQIVND come from the germline V gene (reference sequence). The CDR3: CASSILPGQGTPYEQYF. The CDR3 DNA reads TGTGCCAGTAGTATTTTACCCGGACAGGGCACTCCCTACGAGCAGTACTTC.

V gene TRBV5-5 combines with J gene TRBJ1-2; D is possibly TRBD1 (6 bases). The V gene lost 0 bases and the J gene lost 5 bases, with 14 bases spanning the gap. Per the germline V gene, CDR1 is SGHKS and CDR2 is YYEKEE (reference sequence). This CDR3 is 15 amino acids long. The CDR3 spells CASSLAGGARYGYTF. The CDR3 DNA follows: TGTGCCAGCAGCTTGGCGGGGGGCGCGAGGTATGGCTACACCTTC. Full variable domain (outside the CDR3, taken from reference TRBV5-5 and TRBJ1-2): DAGVTQSPTHLIKTRGQQVTLRCSPISGHKSVSWYQQVLGQGPQFIFQYYEKEERGRGNFPDRFSARQFPNYSSELNVNALLLGDSALYLCASSLAGGARYGYTFGSGTRLTVV.

The chain has TRBV21-1 and TRBJ2-6. TRBV21-1 is reported as a pseudogene. The CDR3 is made up of 21 amino acids. The CDR3 spells CASSKLPVPGPTNSGANVLTF. The CDR3 coding sequence is TGTGCCAGCAGCAAGCTACCGGTCCCGGGACCCACCAACTCTGGGGCCAACGTCCTGACTTTC.

The sample holds one count of this clone. The rearrangement uses TRBV9 and TRBJ1-1, with TRBD1 matching 8 bases. CDR3 length: 15 amino acids. Germline V CDR1 and CDR2: SGDLS, YYNGEE. The J segment lost 6 bases and the V segment lost 3 bases, leaving 10 bases of the junction unmatched. The CDR3, as DNA: TGTGCCAGCAGCGAAACACAGGGGGTCGGAGCTGAAGCTTTCTTT. It codes for CASSETQGVGAEAFF.

This chain connects TRBV5-1 to TRBJ2-3; no firm D call. Germline loops: CDR1 SGHRS, CDR2 YFSETQ. CDR3 length: 13 amino acids. V lost 5 bases, J lost 2 bases, and 9 bases lay in between. The DNA of the CDR3 is TGCGCCAGCAGGGATCAGGACACAGATACGCAGTATTTT. Translating it yields CASRDQDTDTQYF.

The genes are TRBV6-2 or TRBV6-3 and TRBJ2-1; 7 positions agree with TRBD2. CDR1 MNHEY and CDR2 SVGEGT come from the germline V gene. The trim removed 3 bases at V and 6 bases at J, leaving 8 bases unmatched. The CDR3 has 15 amino acids. The CDR3 nucleotides are TGTGCCAGCAGTTATGAGGGCGGGAGTTTCAATGAGCAGTTCTTC. Residues: CASSYEGGSFNEQFF.

The chain joins TRBV4-2 to TRBJ2-7; 7 positions agree with TRBD2. CDR1 and CDR2 from the germline V gene are LGHNA and YNFKEQ. J lost 7 bases, V lost 0 bases, and 6 bases had no gene match. The CDR3 runs to 14 residues. The chain's CDR3 is CASSQERLAWEQYF. Written as DNA, the CDR3 is TGTGCCAGCAGCCAAGAGAGACTAGCATGGGAGCAGTACTTC.

The chain has TRBV6-6 and TRBJ1-1; 8 bases are a match to TRBD1. The germline CDR1 and CDR2 sequences are MNHNY and SVGAGI (reference sequence). The CDR3 covers 14 residues. J was trimmed by 5 bases and V by 6 bases; bases with no gene match: 8. The CDR3 reads CASSPGQGKTEAFF. CDR3 nucleotide sequence: TGTGCCAGCAGCCCCGGACAGGGAAAAACTGAAGCTTTCTTT.

This chain uses TRBV30 with TRBJ1-4; 7 bases fit TRBD1. This CDR3 region has 17 residues. The junction had 9 bases not matched to a gene; V was cut back by 2 bases and J by 0 bases. Germline V CDR1 and CDR2: GTSNPN, SVGIG (reference sequence). The CDR3 spells CAWSLGAGGSTNEKLFF. In DNA, the CDR3 is TGTGCCTGGAGTCTAGGAGCAGGGGGTTCAACTAATGAAAAACTGTTTTTT. The variable domain in full, with the rest retrieved from reference TRBV30 and TRBJ1-4, is SQTIHQWPATLVQPVGSPLSLECTVEGTSNPNLYWYRQAAGRGLQLLFYSVGIGQISSEVPQNLSASRPQDRQFILSSKKLLLSDSGFYLCAWSLGAGGSTNEKLFFGSGTQLSVL.

This clone has just a few counts. The CDR3 DNA follows: TGTGCCAGCAGTGACCCGGGGAGGAATTCACCCCTCCACTTT. Protein sequence: CASSDPGRNSPLHF. This sequence joins TRBV28 and TRBJ1-6, with D unclear. CDR3 size: 14 residues. Germline V gene data show CDR1 as MDHEN and CDR2 as SYDVKM. The V gene lost 5 bases and the J gene lost 7 bases, with 12 bases spanning the gap.

The chain has TRBV5-1 and TRBJ1-4, with TRBD1 as a possible D gene (5 bases). V lost 0 bases to trimming and J lost 2 bases, with 14 bases between them. This CDR3 is 17 amino acids long. Germline CDR1 SGHRS, CDR2 YFSETQ. The CDR3 DNA is TGCGCCAGCAGCTTGGTGAGGGGAGAAGGGACTAATGAAAAACTGTTTTTT. This translates into CASSLVRGEGTNEKLFF.

The chain couples TRBV24-1 to TRBJ2-5; 7 bases fit TRBD2. This CDR3 contains 16 residues. V was pared by 4 bases and J by 1 base, with 8 bases of the junction left unmatched. CDR1 KGHDR and CDR2 SFDVKD come from the germline V gene. In DNA form, the CDR3 reads TGTGCCACCAGTGACGCCGGGGACTACCTCCAAGAGACCCAGTACTTC. Its protein is CATSDAGDYLQETQYF.

This chain links TRBV2 with TRBJ1-3; D is uncertain. Trimming removed 6 bases at V and 1 base at J, with 13 bases between. The CDR3 runs 15 residues. The germline CDR1 and CDR2 sequences are SNHLY and FYNNEI. The CDR3 DNA reads as TGTGCCAGCAGGCGGGCTTTCCTTTCTGGAAACACCATATATTTT. It encodes CASRRAFLSGNTIYF.